The next 14 T cell receptor beta chains were all read from a single sample in a study of blood T cell repertoires in COVID-19. Only in-frame clones appear in the TCRdb table, and some are missing; sequencing was by immunoSEQ multiplex PCR. The table includes some 140,000 clones, around 79% detected once. Sequencing was carried out using peripheral blood. These receptors came from a woman in her 70s with COVID-19, enrolled during active disease.

The sample holds one count of this clone. The chain links TRBV29-1 to TRBJ2-7; possible D gene TRBD1, 6 bases. CDR3 length: 12 residues. Germline CDR1 is SQVTM and CDR2 is ANQGSEA. V was pared by 6 bases and J by 2 bases, with 11 bases between. CDR3 loop: CSVTGSAYEQYF. CDR3 coding DNA: TGCAGCGTCACAGGGTCAGCCTACGAGCAGTACTTC.

The chain employs TRBV6-6 and TRBJ2-2; possible D gene TRBD1, 5 bases. Per the germline V gene, CDR1 is MNHNY and CDR2 is SVGAGI (reference sequence). V lost 6 bases and J lost 1, with 9 bases in between. The CDR3 totals 14 residues. The CDR3 loop is CASSFGQNTGELFF. DNA for the CDR3: TGTGCCAGCAGCTTTGGACAGAACACCGGGGAGCTGTTTTTT.

The J gene is TRBJ1-4, the V gene TRBV7-2; D remains ambiguous. Trimming removed 3 bases at V and 4 bases at J, with 9 bases between. The CDR3 contains 14 residues. The germline gives CDR1 SGHTA, CDR2 FQGNSA. CDR3 sequence (DNA): TGTGCCAGCAGCTTGGGCCGAGTTAATGAAAAACTGTTTTTT. Protein: CASSLGRVNEKLFF.

This chain connects TRBV12-3 or TRBV12-4 to TRBJ1-6, with no clear D. CDR3 length: 13 residues. Between the trimmed V and J ends, which lost 5 bases and 8 bases, there was a span of 10 bases. CDR3 coding DNA: TGTGCCAGCAGTCCTAGTCGGGATTCACCCCTCCACTTT. Encoded protein: CASSPSRDSPLHF.

J is TRBJ2-4 and V is TRBV28, with TRBD2 identical over 8 bases. With V trimmed by 3 bases and J by 1 base, 8 bases remained unmatched. CDR1 MDHEN and CDR2 SYDVKM come from the germline V gene. The CDR3 extends over 17 amino acids. CDR3 nucleotides: TGTGCCAGCAGTTTTTCGTCGGGGGGGCTGGCCAAAAACATTCAGTACTTC. Protein: CASSFSSGGLAKNIQYF. Full variable domain (rest looked up from reference TRBV28 and TRBJ2-4): DVKVTQSSRYLVKRTGEKVFLECVQDMDHENMFWYRQDPGLGLRLIYFSYDVKMKEKGDIPEGYSVSREKKERFSLILESASTNQTSMYLCASSFSSGGLAKNIQYFGAGTRLSVL.

The chain links TRBV15 to TRBJ1-3, with D possibly matching TRBD1 (5 bases). This CDR3 comprises 16 residues. The germline V and J ends were trimmed by 1 base and 4 bases, with 14 bases remaining between them. Per germline, CDR1 LNHNV and CDR2 YYDKDF (reference sequence). CDR3 DNA: TGTGCCACCAGCAGAGCACAGGCCAACGGAGGAAACACCATATATTTT. It is translated as CATSRAQANGGNTIYF.

In its sample, this clone was seen a few times. This rearrangement joins TRBV19 to TRBJ2-7, with TRBD1 matching over 7 bases. The J segment lost 6 bases and the V segment lost 5 bases, leaving 7 bases of the junction unmatched. The CDR3 contains 13 residues. Germline lookup yields CDR1 LNHDA and CDR2 SQIVND (reference sequence). The DNA of the CDR3 is TGTGCCAGTAGTGATATTTCAGGGGGCGAGCAGTACTTC. Translating gives CASSDISGGEQYF.

The chain carries TRBV5-4 and TRBJ1-5; no definite D call. Germline V gene data show CDR1 as SGHNT and CDR2 as YYREEE (reference sequence). V was cut by 0 bases and J by 7 bases, with 11 bases left in between. CDR3 length: 14 amino acids. Here the CDR3 DNA reads TGTGCCAGCAGCTTGGCCGGGAGCGGACAGCCCCAGCATTTT. Translating gives CASSLAGSGQPQHF.

This clone showed up just a few times. This sequence joins TRBV6-5 and TRBJ2-2; D is undetermined. The CDR3 totals 13 residues. V lost 2 bases, J lost 1 base, and 2 bases lay in between. Looked up from germline, CDR1 is MNHEY and CDR2 is SVGAGI. The CDR3 loop is CASSYQNTGELFF. CDR3 DNA sequence: TGTGCCAGCAGTTACCAGAACACCGGGGAGCTGTTTTTT.

The gene calls are TRBV18 and TRBJ1-1; a possible D gene is TRBD1 (5 bases). This CDR3 comprises 14 residues. Trimming cost V 3 bases and J 5 bases, with 13 bases left between them. Germline V gives CDR1 KGHSH, CDR2 LQKENI. CDR3: CASSPLGGETEAFF. DNA of the CDR3: TGTGCCAGCTCACCCCTCGGGGGAGAGACTGAAGCTTTCTTT.

The chain recombines TRBV29-1 with TRBJ1-1, with D tentatively TRBD1 (5 bases). The CDR3 is made up of 12 amino acids. Germline V gene sequence: CDR1 SQVTM, CDR2 ANQGSEA. With 7 bases removed from V and 3 bases from J, the gap between germline ends came to 12 bases. The CDR3 DNA reads as TGCAGCGGCGCGCAGGGTGACACTGAAGCTTTCTTT. Translation gives CSGAQGDTEAFF.

This clone came up a few times. The CDR3 loop reads CASRGGRGQPQHF. The CDR3 DNA reads as TGTGCCAGCCGGGGGGGGCGCGGGCAGCCCCAGCATTTT. The V gene is TRBV12-3 or TRBV12-4, the J gene TRBJ1-5, with D maybe TRBD1 (6 bases). This CDR3 is 13 amino acids long. V was shortened by 8 bases and J by 7 bases, with 15 bases between the two germline ends.

This clone has more than one count but fewer than ten. The J gene is TRBJ1-6, the V gene TRBV5-4; possibly TRBD1 for D (5 bases). The CDR3 runs 18 residues. The V gene's germline CDR1 is SGHNT and CDR2 YYREEE (reference sequence). V was pared by 2 bases and J by 5 bases, with 20 bases between. The CDR3 region is CASSFGGVRGDDNSPLHF. Here the CDR3 DNA reads TGTGCCAGCAGCTTCGGAGGGGTCCGTGGAGATGATAATTCACCCCTCCACTTT.

This clone was counted a single time. V and J are TRBV5-6 and TRBJ1-4, with a tentative D call TRBD1 (5 bases). V lost 1 base, J lost 6 bases, and 13 bases lay in between. Germline V gene lookup returns CDR1 SGHDT and CDR2 YYEEEE. This CDR3 comprises 15 residues. In nucleotides, the CDR3 is TGTGCCAGCAGCTTGAGGGGTCCCTCGGATGAAAAACTGTTTTTT. Its translation is CASSLRGPSDEKLFF.